The rows below give T cell receptor beta chains drawn from one sample of a study of blood T cell repertoires in COVID-19. Repertoires were generated with immunoSEQ multiplex PCR, while TCRdb's copy carries only in-frame clones and drops some. The table records about 260,000 clones, 84% of them present only once. Sequencing used peripheral blood. These receptor sequences come from a man aged 55-75 years with acute or convalescent COVID-19. CDR3s include the opening cysteine and the closing phenylalanine or tryptophan. A D gene is named only where the DNA matches it firmly. Clone size is shown for a subset of rows, as once, few, many or a class of expanded clone.

clone_size	j_call	v_call	d_call	cdr3_aa	cdr3_nt
-	TRBJ2-5	TRBV4-1	TRBD1	CASSQGQGAEETQYF	TGCGCCAGCAGCCAAGGACAGGGGGCTGAAGAGACCCAGTACTTC
-	TRBJ2-7	TRBV11-2	TRBD1	CASSKDRGPYEQYF	TGTGCCAGCAGCAAGGACAGGGGGCCCTACGAGCAGTACTTC
-	TRBJ1-6	TRBV6-5	-	CASRHNKDSPLHF	TGTGCCAGCCGACATAATAAAGATTCACCCCTCCACTTT
-	TRBJ1-5	TRBV7-9	-	CASSLEGVQPQHF	TGTGCCAGCAGCTTAGAAGGGGTCCAGCCCCAGCATTTT
-	TRBJ2-7	TRBV25-1	-	CASSEQVWRPPPHEQYF	TGTGCCAGCAGTGAACAAGTTTGGAGACCGCCTCCCCACGAGCAGTACTTC
-	TRBJ2-2	TRBV5-1	-	CASSLVGANTGELFF	TGCGCCAGCAGCTTGGTAGGGGCGAACACCGGGGAGCTGTTTTTT
-	TRBJ2-3	TRBV19	TRBD1	CASSPRDRVGTDTQYF	TGTGCCAGTAGTCCCAGGGACAGGGTCGGCACAGATACGCAGTATTTT
-	TRBJ1-3	TRBV19	TRBD1	CASSIGPTGTSGNTIYF	TGTGCCAGTAGTATAGGACCGACAGGGACCTCTGGAAACACCATATATTTT
-	TRBJ2-7	TRBV18	TRBD1	CASSPVVGQGAFEQYF	TGTGCCAGCTCACCGGTAGTAGGACAGGGGGCCTTCGAGCAGTACTTC
once	TRBJ1-1	TRBV30	-	CAWSVGGTVGTEAFF	TGTGCCTGGAGTGTTGGTGGAACAGTCGGCACTGAAGCTTTCTTT
-	TRBJ2-5	TRBV5-1	TRBD1	CASSLGQGARETQYF	TGCGCCAGCAGCTTAGGACAGGGGGCGCGAGAGACCCAGTACTTC
-	TRBJ2-3	TRBV7-9	-	CASSLISDTQYF	TGTGCCAGCAGCTTAATTTCGGATACGCAGTATTTT
-	TRBJ1-1	TRBV28	TRBD1	CASRRDRGRNTEAFF	TGTGCCAGCAGACGGGACAGGGGGCGAAACACTGAAGCTTTCTTT
few	TRBJ1-1	TRBV11-2	TRBD1	CASSLEPGGNTEAFF	TGTGCCAGCAGCTTGGAGCCAGGGGGGAACACTGAAGCTTTCTTT
-	TRBJ1-4	TRBV21-1	-	CASSKSLATEEKLFF	TGTGCCAGCAGCAAGTCTCTAGCGACGGAGGAAAAACTGTTTTTT
-	TRBJ2-7	TRBV7-9	-	CASSPRRGEGFPYEQYF	TGTGCCAGCAGCCCGCGGAGGGGAGAGGGGTTCCCCTACGAGCAGTACTTC
-	TRBJ2-5	TRBV3-1/TRBV3-2	-	CASSQGSWAPQTQYF	TGTGCCAGCAGCCAGGGCAGCTGGGCTCCCCAGACCCAGTACTTC
-	TRBJ1-5	TRBV28	TRBD1	CASSAQGMGHQPQHF	TGTGCCAGCAGTGCACAGGGGATGGGGCATCAGCCCCAGCATTTT
-	TRBJ2-5	TRBV10-3	-	CAISRRGYQETQYF	TGTGCCATCAGTCGTAGGGGGTACCAAGAGACCCAGTACTTC
-	TRBJ1-1	TRBV5-1	TRBD1	CASSLEGAAEAFF	TGCGCCAGCAGCTTGGAGGGGGCGGCTGAAGCTTTCTTT
-	TRBJ2-6	TRBV28	TRBD2	CASSQLAGGLGANVLTF	TGTGCCAGCAGTCAACTAGCGGGAGGACTCGGGGCCAACGTCCTGACTTTC
few	TRBJ1-2	TRBV5-6	TRBD1	CASSPTDRAPYGYTF	TGTGCCAGCAGCCCTACGGACAGGGCCCCTTATGGCTACACCTTC
-	TRBJ2-7	TRBV18	-	CASSRGASVYEQYF	TGTGCCAGCTCACGCGGGGCTAGCGTCTACGAGCAGTACTTC
-	TRBJ2-1	TRBV10-1	TRBD2	CASSPGTSHNEQFF	TGCGCCAGCAGTCCGGGGACTAGCCACAATGAGCAGTTCTTC
-	TRBJ2-1	TRBV9	-	CASSVETDRRYNEQFF	TGTGCCAGCAGCGTAGAGACAGACAGACGCTACAATGAGCAGTTCTTC
-	TRBJ1-6	TRBV19	-	CASSRQSNSPLHF	TGTGCCAGTAGTCGACAGAGTAATTCACCCCTCCACTTT
-	TRBJ2-7	TRBV6-5	-	CASSYSSGVGGGEQYF	TGTGCCAGCAGTTATTCAAGCGGTGTCGGGGGTGGCGAGCAGTACTTC
-	TRBJ2-7	TRBV28	TRBD1	CASSLAGDRHEQYF	TGTGCCAGCAGTTTAGCCGGGGACAGGCACGAGCAGTACTTC
-	TRBJ2-3	TRBV6-5	TRBD2	CASRLADSTDTQYF	TGTGCCAGCAGACTAGCGGATAGCACAGATACGCAGTATTTT
few	TRBJ2-1	TRBV27	-	CASSLRENEQFF	TGTGCCAGCAGTTTACGGGAGAATGAGCAGTTCTTC
-	TRBJ2-5	TRBV10-3	TRBD2	CAISGGTSGSQETQYF	TGTGCCATCAGTGGGGGGACTAGCGGGAGCCAAGAGACCCAGTACTTC
-	TRBJ2-1	TRBV6-5	TRBD2	CASETSGREYNEQFF	TGTGCCAGCGAGACTAGCGGGAGAGAGTACAATGAGCAGTTCTTC
-	TRBJ2-2	TRBV7-3	TRBD1	CASSGTGTGELFF	TGTGCCAGCAGCGGGACAGGGACCGGGGAGCTGTTTTTT
-	TRBJ2-2	TRBV6-5	TRBD1	CASRTDRARGGELFF	TGTGCCAGCAGAACGGACAGGGCTCGCGGCGGGGAGCTGTTTTTT
-	TRBJ2-2	TRBV7-3	TRBD2	CASSGTSGAGELFF	TGTGCCAGCAGCGGGACTAGCGGGGCCGGGGAGCTGTTTTTT
-	TRBJ2-3	TRBV2	TRBD1	CASSEFSTGAGAQYF	TGTGCCAGCAGTGAGTTTAGTACAGGGGCTGGTGCGCAGTATTTT
-	TRBJ2-7	TRBV6-5	TRBD1	CASSYRDSWYEQYF	TGTGCCAGCAGCTACCGGGACAGTTGGTACGAGCAGTACTTC
-	TRBJ1-4	TRBV9	TRBD1	CASSAGQGGEKLFF	TGTGCCAGCAGCGCGGGACAGGGTGGTGAAAAACTGTTTTTT
-	TRBJ2-3	TRBV5-1	-	CASLSGGGTDTQYF	TGCGCCAGCTTGTCAGGCGGGGGCACAGATACGCAGTATTTT
few	TRBJ2-1	TRBV28	TRBD1	CASSLPGQGVVF	TGTGCCAGCAGTTTACCTGGACAGGGTGTAGTCTTC
-	TRBJ2-1	TRBV5-6	TRBD2	CASSPLGGGARNEQFF	TGTGCCAGCAGCCCACTGGGCGGGGGGGCGCGGAATGAGCAGTTCTTC
-	TRBJ1-1	TRBV9	TRBD1	CASASPGQSMEAFF	TGTGCCAGCGCAAGTCCGGGACAGAGTATGGAAGCTTTCTTT
-	TRBJ1-2	TRBV19	-	CASSTPQGFYGYTF	TGTGCCAGTAGTACCCCCCAGGGGTTCTATGGCTACACCTTC
-	TRBJ2-7	TRBV19	TRBD2	CASSRRWGTRNHEQYF	TGTGCCAGTAGTAGAAGGTGGGGGACTAGGAACCACGAGCAGTACTTC
-	TRBJ2-1	TRBV14	-	CASSQDQQDWSYNEQFF	TGTGCCAGCAGCCAAGATCAGCAGGACTGGTCCTACAATGAGCAGTTCTTC